These T cell receptor beta chains were read from a single sample in a study of T-cell reconstitution after alpha-beta-depleted transplantation in children. TCRdb passed the PCR reads through MiXCR, listing each CDR3 protein once. The data show 350,000 to 450,000 distinct CDR3 sequences, roughly 20% seen once. Sequenced material: PBMCs from the stem cell graft donor, taken from the stem cell graft. The receptor source for this set is a human donor who donated a stem cell graft to a child with acute myeloid leukemia. Each CDR3 is given without its conserved first and last residue.

V gene	J gene	CDR3 protein
TRBV27	TRBJ2-1	ASSLFPRTAGNEQF
TRBV12-3/TRBV12-4	TRBJ2-4	ASSLDSVGSIQY
TRBV20-1	TRBJ1-2	SASNRGYT
TRBV7-3	TRBJ2-3	ASSPDYPTDTQY
TRBV5-1	TRBJ2-3	ASSSSGVGGPDTQY
TRBV27	TRBJ2-1	ASSLRETHEQF
TRBV20-1	TRBJ2-3	SADWGGSTDTQY
TRBV5-1	TRBJ2-3	ASSSGTSARDTQY
TRBV20-1	TRBJ2-7	SARDYSRDYEQY
TRBV7-2	TRBJ2-5	ASRKGLAEEETQY
TRBV27	TRBJ2-6	ASSPLRRSSSGANVLT
TRBV6-2/TRBV6-3	TRBJ2-7	ASSSLTSGYEQY
TRBV29-1	TRBJ2-1	SVKGLVSYNEQF
TRBV29-1	TRBJ2-2	SVTGGSNTGELF
TRBV28	TRBJ2-1	ASRLAGGTYNEQF
TRBV7-2	TRBJ2-3	ASSLSGEVGLALH
TRBV12-3/TRBV12-4	TRBJ2-2	ASTSLGELF
TRBV9	TRBJ2-7	ASSVGTGRHYEQY
TRBV6-5	TRBJ1-5	ASSRTGANQPQH
TRBV14	TRBJ1-5	ASSQDQFLPQH
TRBV20-1	TRBJ2-3	SARDGGLAGSTDTQY
TRBV9	TRBJ2-7	ASSPSGRSSGRGTYEQY
TRBV5-1	TRBJ1-5	ASSQDSTNQPQH
TRBV20-1	TRBJ1-1	SGLPWGNTEAF
TRBV2	TRBJ2-2	ASTPLRGAAGELF
TRBV20-1	TRBJ2-7	SARGGLAGAYEQY
TRBV5-1	TRBJ2-1	ASSLTGERAEQF
TRBV9	TRBJ2-5	ASSMRTSGRGETQY
TRBV12-3/TRBV12-4	TRBJ1-5	ASSLQSSNQPQH
TRBV5-1	TRBJ2-2	ASSVDLNTGELF
TRBV15	TRBJ1-1	ATSRDRSGLTEAF
TRBV20-1	TRBJ2-7	SVPGPSYEEQY
TRBV5-6	TRBJ2-7	ASSLADGTARYEQY
TRBV18	TRBJ2-5	ASSPFDLKETQY
TRBV12-3/TRBV12-4	TRBJ2-3	ASSLSRGTQY
TRBV7-7	TRBJ2-3	ASGVGDTQY
TRBV7-9	TRBJ2-7	ASSAGQGASNEQY
TRBV28	TRBJ1-4	ASRAEKLF
TRBV29-1	TRBJ1-2	SVDQDTFSYGYT
TRBV5-1	TRBJ2-3	ASSWGQGTGDTQY
TRBV9	TRBJ2-5	ASSVGTLGQETQY
TRBV12-3/TRBV12-4	TRBJ2-3	ASSLGGVYTDTQY
TRBV7-3	TRBJ2-1	ASSPGLAGRNEQF
TRBV20-1	TRBJ2-1	SARDVAFSELLYNEQF
TRBV29-1	TRBJ2-2	SARIQGNTGELF
TRBV12-3/TRBV12-4	TRBJ1-1	ASRKPSVNTEAF
TRBV20-1	TRBJ2-3	SEARDTDTQY
TRBV20-1	TRBJ2-3	SATPTTSTDTQY
TRBV20-1	TRBJ2-5	SARPPWETQY
TRBV7-6	TRBJ2-1	ASSSGQGGNEQF
TRBV12-3/TRBV12-4	TRBJ1-1	ASSIRGWETEAF